This record covers a single TCR beta chain. This clone has a single count. The clone's antigen remains unknown. Base quality data are lacking; no much larger clone is found one base away. The entry originates in a study of control samples from healthy donors and cancer patients (dated by TCRdb to between 2020 and 2021). The library was made by the immunoSEQ multiplex PCR assay. TCRdb provides this immuneACCESS table in a form limited to in-frame rearrangements. Some clones are lacking; in checked studies, under half of them reflect an unresolved V gene, and why the rest are absent is not known. The sample contains about 50,000 clones, around 97% of them found a single time. The ten largest account for about 1.9% of the sample. The source of this sequence is a woman in her 30s in good health. Specimen: blood.

The CDR3 region reads CASSQGQASSPLHF. The DNA sequence reads TGTGCCAGCAGCCAAGGACAGGCTAGTTCACCCCTCCACTTT. Recombination connected TRBV3-1 (or the pseudogene TRBV3-2) to TRBJ1-6; D gene: possibly TRBD1, on 6 matching bases. Based on the germline V gene (reference sequence), the CDR1 and CDR2 sequences are LGHDT and YNNKEL. The CDR3 has 14 amino acids, counting the end cysteine and phenylalanine. Of all the DNA, just the CDR3 is kept, 42 bases in frame from base 1. V sheds 1 base and J sheds 9 bases, leaving 10 bases between their ends.